A selection of T cell receptor beta chains follows, all from one sample in a study of OX40 agonist ivuxolimab in advanced cancers. TCRdb's table, derived via immunoSEQ multiplex PCR, lists solely in-frame clones and lacks some. The sample has roughly 62,000 clones, approximately 86% seen once; the top ten hold nearly 0.9%. This specimen consisted of CD4+ or CD8+ T cells sorted from blood, obtained in a trial of the OX40 agonist ivuxolimab. Receptor source: an adult with an advanced solid tumor such as melanoma, head and neck, liver or kidney cancer. CDR3s include the opening cysteine and the closing phenylalanine or tryptophan. The D gene is left open where the match is weak. Rows give clone size only sometimes, using once, few, many, or a class for an expanded clone.

d_gene	abundance	j_gene	v_gene	CDR3nt	CDR3aa
NA	NA	TRBJ1-3	TRBV19	TGTGCCAGTAGTATGTTGTCCAGGGGCTCTGGAAACACCATATATTTT	CASSMLSRGSGNTIYF
NA	NA	TRBJ2-7	TRBV18	TGTGCCAGCTCACCAACAAACACAGACTACGAGCAGTACTTC	CASSPTNTDYEQYF
NA	once	TRBJ2-7	TRBV5-5	TGTGCCAGCAGCTGGGAGACCACAGGGTCCGAGCAGTACTTC	CASSWETTGSEQYF
NA	few	TRBJ1-4	TRBV10-1	TGCGCCAGTCAACAGACAACTAATGAAAAACTGTTTTTT	CASQQTTNEKLFF
TRBD1	NA	TRBJ1-1	TRBV7-6	TGTGCCAGCAGCTTAGCGCAGGGGGCAGGTGGCACTGAAGCTTTCTTT	CASSLAQGAGGTEAFF
TRBD2	NA	TRBJ2-3	TRBV7-7	TGTGCTAGCTCCAGGACTAGCGCGGTGGATACGCAGTATTTT	CASSRTSAVDTQYF
TRBD1	once	TRBJ1-1	TRBV23-1	TGCGCCAGCAGACTGACAGGGGGCGCGGGACGCACTGAAGCTTTCTTT	CASRLTGGAGRTEAFF
NA	NA	TRBJ2-3	TRBV5-1	TGCGCCAGCAGCTTGGGGGTGGGGGGAGCAGATACGCAGTATTTT	CASSLGVGGADTQYF
NA	NA	TRBJ2-5	TRBV6-1	TGTGCCAGCAGTCCACGACCCCTTCAGTACTTC	CASSPRPLQYF
NA	NA	TRBJ1-2	TRBV6-5	TGTGCCAGCAGCCCCTCGAGAGGGAATGGCTACACCTTC	CASSPSRGNGYTF
NA	NA	TRBJ1-5	TRBV6-5	TGTGCCAGCAAGTTAGGTAGCAGGACCAATCAGCCCCAGCATTTT	CASKLGSRTNQPQHF
NA	NA	TRBJ2-1	TRBV4-1	TGCGCCAGCAGCCAGGGGGAGGCGGCAGCCTACAATGAGCAGTTCTTC	CASSQGEAAAYNEQFF
TRBD2	NA	TRBJ2-1	TRBV5-8	TGTGCCAGCAACCTAGCGGGAGGGCCAGGGAATGAGCAGTTCTTC	CASNLAGGPGNEQFF
NA	NA	TRBJ2-7	TRBV28	TGTGCCAGCAGCCTAAGGGACCGACCTATCTACGAGCAGTACTTC	CASSLRDRPIYEQYF
NA	NA	TRBJ2-5	TRBV5-1	TGCGCCAGCAGCTTGGGGGTCATGGGGGAAGAGACCCAGTACTTC	CASSLGVMGEETQYF
NA	NA	TRBJ2-3	TRBV11-2	TGTGCCAGCAGCTCCAATGGCTGGGCAGATACGCAGTATTTT	CASSSNGWADTQYF
NA	NA	TRBJ1-2	TRBV6-5	TGTGCCAGCCGCCCCCAGGGGATTCGTAACTATGGCTACACCTTC	CASRPQGIRNYGYTF
NA	NA	TRBJ2-6	TRBV7-3	TGTGCCAGCAGCTCCGGACAGGGAGGGTCGGCCAACGTCCTGACTTTC	CASSSGQGGSANVLTF
NA	NA	TRBJ1-3	TRBV6-6	TGTGCCACCAGAAGTCCCTCTGGAAACACCATATATTTT	CATRSPSGNTIYF
TRBD2	NA	TRBJ2-1	TRBV5-4	TGTGCCAGCAGCTGGGGGGGGAGTAGCTCCAATGAGCAGTTCTTC	CASSWGGSSSNEQFF
TRBD2	NA	TRBJ2-5	TRBV5-1	TGCGCCAGCAGCTCCCAAGGGACTAGCGTTCAAGAGACCCAGTACTTC	CASSSQGTSVQETQYF
TRBD1	NA	TRBJ2-1	TRBV18	TGTGCCAGCTCACCGTTAGGACAGGGGATTTCATTGAATGAGCAGTTCTTC	CASSPLGQGISLNEQFF
NA	NA	TRBJ2-1	TRBV2	TGTGCCAGCGGACTCAATGAGCAGTTCTTC	CASGLNEQFF
TRBD1	few	TRBJ2-7	TRBV5-6	TGTGCCAGCAGCCTAGGGGACAGGCTGCTCTCCTACGAGCAGTACTTC	CASSLGDRLLSYEQYF
NA	NA	TRBJ2-5	TRBV14	TGTGCCAGCAGCCATGCCCTCGAGTACCAAGAGACCCAGTACTTC	CASSHALEYQETQYF
NA	NA	TRBJ2-1	TRBV5-4	TGTGCCAGCAAGAAACCCACCGGGGACAATGAGCAGTTCTTC	CASKKPTGDNEQFF
NA	NA	TRBJ2-7	TRBV21-1	TGTGCCAGCAGCAGCTGCATTCACCGGGTCCTTTTTGGCGAGCAGTACTTC	CASSSCIHRVLFGEQYF
NA	NA	TRBJ1-5	TRBV9	TGTGCCAGCAGCGTAGACCACGGAGAGAATCAGCCCCAGCATTTT	CASSVDHGENQPQHF
NA	once	TRBJ1-1	TRBV7-2	TGTGCCAGCAGCTTCCGGATGAACACTGAAGCTTTCTTT	CASSFRMNTEAFF
NA	NA	TRBJ2-3	TRBV5-1	TGCGCCAGCAGCTTTCAAACCTCCACAGATACGCAGTATTTT	CASSFQTSTDTQYF
TRBD2	NA	TRBJ2-1	TRBV5-1	TGCGCCAGCGCTCAGGGACTAGCGGTGTACAATGAGCAGTTCTTC	CASAQGLAVYNEQFF
NA	NA	TRBJ2-5	TRBV7-9	TGTGCCAGCAGCCCCGGACTATTTGGCCAAGAGACCCAGTACTTC	CASSPGLFGQETQYF
NA	NA	TRBJ2-5	TRBV10-3	TGTGCCATCAGCGGACAGCCCGGGGATACCCAGTACTTC	CAISGQPGDTQYF
NA	NA	TRBJ2-5	TRBV27	TGTGCCAGCAGTTCCGGGGTAGACTCGGGGGAGACCCAGTACTTC	CASSSGVDSGETQYF
TRBD2	NA	TRBJ2-1	TRBV7-3	TGTGCCAGCAGCAATCCGGGACTAGCGGGAGTCAATGAGCAGTTCTTC	CASSNPGLAGVNEQFF
TRBD1	NA	TRBJ2-3	TRBV5-1	TGCGCCAGCAGCCCGGGCCGGACAGGGGATCGAGATACGCAGTATTTT	CASSPGRTGDRDTQYF
NA	once	TRBJ1-3	TRBV7-9	TGTGCCAGCAGCTCCGGGGGCAGGGCGACAGGCTCTGGAAACACCATATATTTT	CASSSGGRATGSGNTIYF
NA	NA	TRBJ1-1	TRBV6-4	TGTGCCAGCAGTGACTCAGACCGGGGTACTGAAGCTTTCTTT	CASSDSDRGTEAFF
NA	NA	TRBJ2-2	TRBV7-9	TGTGCCAGCAGCTTAGGACTCGGCGCCGGGGAGCTGTTTTTT	CASSLGLGAGELFF
NA	NA	TRBJ1-1	TRBV18	TGTGCCAGCTCACGGGAAAACACTGAAGCTTTCTTT	CASSRENTEAFF
NA	NA	TRBJ2-7	TRBV19	TGTGCCACCAAGGGCCCGGCAGGATTGGGCGAGCAGTACTTC	CATKGPAGLGEQYF
TRBD2	NA	TRBJ2-1	TRBV7-2	TGTGCCAGCAGCCCGAGCGTACTAGCGGGGGATCGCTCCTACAATGAGCAGTTCTTC	CASSPSVLAGDRSYNEQFF
TRBD1	NA	TRBJ1-3	TRBV4-2	TGTGCCAGCAGCCAAGAATGGGTCGGGACAGCGGGAAACACCATATATTTT	CASSQEWVGTAGNTIYF
NA	once	TRBJ1-1	TRBV7-6	TGTGCCAGCAGCTTAGGGGGGCGCGGATACACTGAAGCTTTCTTT	CASSLGGRGYTEAFF
NA	few	TRBJ1-2	TRBV7-3	TGTGCCAGCAGCTACGATCACCGGGGGAGCTATGGCTACACCTTC	CASSYDHRGSYGYTF
TRBD2	NA	TRBJ2-1	TRBV7-2	TGTGCCAGCAGCCTCCGGACTAGCGGAGGTAATGAGCAGTTCTTC	CASSLRTSGGNEQFF